This TCR beta chain stems from a study of T cells in Graves' hyperthyroidism and ophthalmopathy. Study-wide background: Initial diagnosis, before any treatment, was when peripheral blood was collected.

Concerning this clonotype itself: This may be a read error, as it is one base from a much larger clone.

What was amplified from RNA transcripts were TCR beta CDR3 regions. Researchers ran a first-round RT-PCR on the TCR CDR3 using the HTBI primer set. MiXCR was run by TCRdb on the multiplex PCR reads, yielding one entry per CDR3 protein. The table shows more than 350,000 distinct CDR3 sequences, with 15% occurring only once. The CDR3 length is 13 residues. CDR1 is SNHLY and CDR2 is FYNNEI in the germline V gene. V was pared by 8 bases and J by 7 bases, with 14 bases between. Newly diagnosed patients aged 18 to 65 had hyperthyroidism of under 2 months' duration. Uncontrolled infection, other autoimmune disease, pregnancy or lactation led to exclusion.

This TCR came from a woman aged 25 to 39 with Graves' hyperthyroidism. The sequenced material came from blood. The J gene is TRBJ1-4, the V gene TRBV2; no definite D call. The CDR3 DNA is TGTGCCAGCGAGGGCAGGAGTAGTGAAAAACTGTTTTTT. Translated: CASEGRSSEKLFF.